The next 32 T cell receptor beta chains were all read from a single sample in a study of T cell repertoires in cytomegalovirus infection (dated by TCRdb to the late 2010s). Sequencing relied on an Illumina HiSeq 1500. The public reads were reprocessed in TCRdb via fastp at Q25 and MiXCR, keeping in-frame beta chains. Each CDR3 protein gets just one entry, which takes the most common genes and DNA from the rows behind it. This sample is represented by fewer than 85,000 distinct CDR3 sequences; 45% to 55% of them were singletons. The ten largest account for more than 80% of the sample. The sample's treatment or condition label, decoded: in vitro stimulation with specific CMV peptide epitopes to enrich CMV-specific T cells. These receptors have no known antigen. The material was CD8+ T cells from cultured PBMCs, obtained from culture after CMV antigen stimulation. Receptors originate from a human donor in good health (CMV status not recorded). Some clones in this sample may be carry-over from other donors' samples.

The rearrangement uses TRBV18 and TRBJ2-7, with D perhaps TRBD1 (6 bases). Trimming removed 2 bases from V and 2 bases from J, with 13 bases in between. The CDR3 has 15 residues. Germline lookup yields CDR1 KGHSH and CDR2 LQKENI. The CDR3 nucleotides read TGTGCCAGCTCACCAAAGGCAGGGGACCCCTACGAGCAGTACTTC. Translating it yields CASSPKAGDPYEQYF.

The gene calls are TRBV28 and TRBJ2-3; D gene unclear. The V gene lost 5 bases and the J gene lost 0 bases, with 15 bases spanning the gap. CDR1 and CDR2 (germline): MDHEN, SYDVKM. The CDR3 runs to 16 residues. The DNA for the CDR3 is TGTGCCAGCAGTCCGCCACAACAGAAAAGCACAGATACGCAGTATTTT. As protein: CASSPPQQKSTDTQYF.

With respect to this clonotype: The conserved final phenylalanine or tryptophan is absent from the CDR3, which likely points to a read error. The rearrangement joins TRBV11-1 to TRBJ1-1; D call uncertain. The CDR3 is 13 amino acids. The germline V and J ends were trimmed by 7 bases and 1 base, with 10 bases remaining between them. CDR1 is SGHAT, CDR2 FQDESV, per germline (reference sequence). CDR3 bases: TGTGCCAGCACCCAAGCGGGGAACACTGAAGCTTTCTTA. Amino acids: CASTQAGNTEAFL.

V usage is TRBV7-2 and J usage is TRBJ2-5; D is possibly TRBD1 or TRBD2 (5 bases each). There are 15 residues in the CDR3. With 7 bases removed from V and 2 bases from J, the gap between germline ends came to 17 bases. Germline CDR1 SGHTA, CDR2 FQGNSA. The CDR3 DNA reads as TGTGCCAGCACCCATCGTTGGGGGAGACAAGAGACCCAGTACTTC. It is translated as CASTHRWGRQETQYF. The full variable domain, with the rest looked up from reference TRBV7-2 and TRBJ2-5, is GAGVSQSPSNKVTEKGKDVELRCDPISGHTALYWYRQSLGQGLEFLIYFQGNSAPDKSGLPSDRFSAERTGGSVSTLTIQRTQQEDSAVYLCASTHRWGRQETQYFGPGTRLLVL.

This rearrangement joins TRBV4-1 to TRBJ2-7; D unclear. This CDR3 has 14 residues. Germline CDR1 and CDR2: MGHRA and YSYEKL. V dropped 0 bases and J dropped 2 bases, with 8 bases sitting between them. The CDR3 DNA reads as TGCGCCAGCAGCCAAGAGGCCATAGCCTACGAGCAGTACTTC. This encodes CASSQEAIAYEQYF.

This clonotype was counted a few times. This chain uses TRBV7-8 with TRBJ2-5; 9 bases are a match to TRBD2. Per germline, CDR1 SGHVS and CDR2 FQNEAQ. The J segment lost 0 bases and the V segment lost 5 bases, leaving 10 bases of the junction unmatched. This CDR3 is built from 17 residues. In DNA, the CDR3 is TGTGCCAGCAGCCCCCCAGCCGGACTAGCGTACCAAGAGACCCAGTACTTC. The encoded protein is CASSPPAGLAYQETQYF. Using reference TRBV7-8 and TRBJ2-5 for the parts outside the CDR3, the full variable domain is GAGVSQSPRYKVAKRGQDVALRCDPISGHVSLFWYQQALGQGPEFLTYFQNEAQLDKSGLPSDRFFAERPEGSVSTLKIQRTQQEDSAVYLCASSPPAGLAYQETQYFGPGTRLLVL.

The rearrangement links TRBV5-6 to TRBJ1-1; TRBD1 might be the D (6 bases). This CDR3 contains 13 residues. Trimming left V 3 bases short and J 7 bases short, with 13 bases between. Germline V CDR1 and CDR2: SGHDT, YYEEEE. The chain's CDR3 is CASSSTGMVEAFF. For the CDR3, the DNA is TGTGCCAGCAGCTCTACAGGGATGGTTGAAGCTTTCTTT.

The V and J genes are TRBV7-6 and TRBJ1-1, with 7 bases lining up with TRBD1. The germline gives CDR1 SGHVS, CDR2 FNYEAQ. After removal of 4 bases from V and 11 bases from J, the junction contained 4 bases not matched to a gene. The CDR3 has 11 residues. This CDR3 reads CASSYAGGAFF. CDR3 in DNA: TGTGCCAGCAGCTACGCAGGGGGGGCTTTCTTT.

This clonotype was recorded a few times. The J gene is TRBJ2-6, the V gene TRBV7-8; D unclear. The CDR3 has 15 amino acids. Germline values: CDR1 SGHVS, CDR2 FQNEAQ. V dropped 3 bases and J dropped 1 base, with 7 bases sitting between them. Written as DNA, the CDR3 is TGTGCCAGCAGCTTTCCAATGTCTGGGGCCAACGTCCTGACTTTC. It specifies CASSFPMSGANVLTF.

The chain uses TRBV11-1 and TRBJ2-3, with a possible D match to TRBD1 (5 bases). This CDR3 has 15 amino acids. Trimming cost V 2 bases and J 0 bases, with 9 bases left between them. The germline CDR1 and CDR2 sequences are SGHAT and FQDESV (reference sequence). The CDR3 DNA reads TGTGCCAGCAGCTTACCGGACACCAGCACAGATACGCAGTATTTT. Translation gives CASSLPDTSTDTQYF. Full variable domain (missing parts from reference TRBV11-1 and TRBJ2-3): EAEVAQSPRYKITEKSQAVAFWCDPISGHATLYWYRQILGQGPELLVQFQDESVVDDSQLPKDRFSAERLKGVDSTLKIQPAELGDSAMYLCASSLPDTSTDTQYFGPGTRLTVL.

The table lists this clonotype with a few counts. CDR3 sequence (DNA): TGTGCCAGCAGTTACAGGGGGCAGTTCACTGAAGCTTTCTTT. This encodes CASSYRGQFTEAFF. The chain carries TRBV27 and TRBJ1-1; 9 nucleotides align to TRBD1. Germline V gene sequence: CDR1 MNHEY, CDR2 SMNVEV (reference sequence). Germline trimming cut 4 bases from V and 4 bases from J; bases unmatched to any gene: 4. The CDR3 contains 14 residues.

The V call is TRBV6-1, the J call TRBJ2-7; TRBD2 aligns across 14 bases. In germline, CDR1 is MNHNS, CDR2 SASEGT. The J segment lost 4 bases and the V segment lost 8 bases, leaving 13 bases of the junction unmatched. The CDR3 has 17 residues. The CDR3 region is CASPPSGTSGSRYEQYF. CDR3 nucleotide sequence: TGTGCCAGCCCTCCTTCCGGGACTAGCGGGAGTCGTTACGAGCAGTACTTC.

The table lists this clonotype with a count of one. The chain combines TRBV18 with TRBJ1-1; D remains ambiguous. Deletions cut 6 bases from V and 7 bases from J, with 9 bases between. Germline values: CDR1 KGHSH, CDR2 LQKENI. The CDR3 consists of 11 residues. CDR3 sequence: CASSQEVEAFF. As DNA, the CDR3 is TGTGCCAGCTCCCAGGAGGTTGAAGCTTTCTTT.

The rearrangement links TRBV20-1 to TRBJ2-5; 7 nucleotides line up with TRBD1. Germline V gene data show CDR1 as DFQATT and CDR2 as SNEGSKA (reference sequence). This CDR3 comprises 13 residues. Germline trimming cut 5 bases from V and 4 bases from J; bases unmatched to any gene: 7. The CDR3 bases are TGCAGTGCTTATCACCGGGACAGAGAGACCCAGTACTTC. Translating it yields CSAYHRDRETQYF.

This chain uses TRBV7-4 with TRBJ2-5; D might be TRBD1 (6 bases). This CDR3 is built from 16 residues. V lost 1 base, J lost 2 bases, and 14 bases lay in between. Germline-derived CDR1 and CDR2 are SGHVT and SQSDAQ. The CDR3 DNA follows: TGTGCCAGCAGCTTAGTGCAGGGGAAAGGACAAGAGACCCAGTACTTC. Protein sequence: CASSLVQGKGQETQYF.

This clonotype came up a few times. The V and J genes are TRBV7-9 and TRBJ2-7, with D hard to call. This CDR3 has 16 amino acids. The V and J ends lost 0 bases and 6 bases respectively, with 18 bases between them. The V gene's germline CDR1 is SEHNR and CDR2 FQNEAQ (reference sequence). The CDR3 DNA reads as TGTGCCAGCAGCTTAGCGCTGGGTCCCCTGAAGGGCGAGCAGTACTTC. Translation: CASSLALGPLKGEQYF.

This sequence joins TRBV11-2 and TRBJ2-1; maybe TRBD2 (5 bases). This CDR3 has 17 residues. V dropped 5 bases and J dropped 6 bases, with 23 bases sitting between them. Germline CDR1 SGHAT, CDR2 FQNNGV. CDR3 nucleotide sequence: TGTGCCAGCAGCCCCACCACAGACTATGGTCTGGGCAATGAGCAGTTCTTC. Its protein is CASSPTTDYGLGNEQFF.

This clonotype was detected only a few times. This sequence joins TRBV7-9 and TRBJ2-7; either TRBD1 or TRBD2 may supply D (7 bases each). V shed 4 bases and J shed 2 bases, with 33 bases lying between them. The CDR3 is 21 amino acids. Germline V CDR1 and CDR2: SEHNR, FQNEAQ (reference sequence). The CDR3 loop reads CASSSYGRRGRDGSPTYEQYF. The CDR3 nucleotides read TGTGCCAGCAGCTCGTACGGGAGGAGGGGGCGCGACGGGAGTCCAACCTACGAGCAGTACTTC. The whole variable domain, remainder taken from reference TRBV7-9 and TRBJ2-7, is DTGVSQNPRHKITKRGQNVTFRCDPISEHNRLYWYRQTLGQGPEFLTYFQNEAQLEKSRLLSDRFSAERPKGSFSTLEIQRTEQGDSAMYLCASSSYGRRGRDGSPTYEQYFGPGTRLTVT.

In its sample, this clonotype was seen a few times. The chain combines TRBV7-2 with TRBJ2-7; no clear D. This CDR3 has 11 amino acids. Looked up from germline, CDR1 is SGHTA and CDR2 is FQGNSA. Deletions cut 6 bases from V and 2 bases from J, with 5 bases between. CDR3 sequence reads: CASSQAYEQYF. The CDR3, as DNA: TGTGCCAGCAGTCAGGCCTACGAGCAGTACTTC.

This clonotype turned up a few times. V gene TRBV7-3 combines with J gene TRBJ1-1, with 8 nucleotides matching TRBD1. The germline V gene encodes CDR1 SGHTA and CDR2 FQGTGA. The ends lost 5 bases at V and 7 bases at J; junction bases unmatched: 6. This CDR3 region has 13 residues. The CDR3 DNA sequence: TGTGCCAGCAGCACCTCAGGGGGCGATGAAGCTTTCTTT. Residues: CASSTSGGDEAFF.

The genes are TRBV27 and TRBJ2-2; D gene unclear. Trimming shortened V by 6 bases and J by 4 bases, and 12 bases separated the two germline ends. Per the germline V gene, CDR1 is MNHEY and CDR2 is SMNVEV (reference sequence). CDR3 length: 14 residues. The CDR3 reads CASRDGRATGELFF. In DNA form, the CDR3 reads TGTGCCAGCAGGGACGGTAGGGCCACCGGGGAGCTGTTTTTT.

The V call is TRBV7-6, the J call TRBJ2-7; TRBD1 aligns across 10 bases. Germline lookup yields CDR1 SGHVS and CDR2 FNYEAQ. J lost 0 bases, V lost 5 bases, and 7 bases had no gene match. This CDR3 has 16 amino acids. CDR3 DNA: TGTGCCAGCAGCCTATCCCGGACAGGGGGCTCCTACGAGCAGTACTTC. Translated: CASSLSRTGGSYEQYF.

The gene calls are TRBV7-9 and TRBJ2-1, with D possibly matching TRBD1 (6 bases). CDR3 length: 15 residues. Germline lookup yields CDR1 SEHNR and CDR2 FQNEAQ (reference sequence). V was cut by 0 bases and J by 7 bases, with 13 bases left in between. The CDR3 DNA is TGTGCCAGCAGCTTAGCGCTCGCAGGGGCAAATGAGCAGTTCTTC. Encoded protein: CASSLALAGANEQFF.

This clonotype has just a few counts. The CDR3 sequence: CASSSRGQGGPREQYF. CDR3 DNA sequence: TGTGCCAGCAGCTCCCGGGGACAGGGGGGGCCTCGTGAGCAGTACTTC. The J gene is TRBJ2-7, the V gene TRBV7-6; 11 bases fit TRBD1. This CDR3 has 16 residues. With 4 bases clipped from V and 7 bases from J, the junction kept 12 bases outside the gene matches. From germline, CDR1 is SGHVS and CDR2 FNYEAQ.

V and J are TRBV4-1 and TRBJ1-1; possibly TRBD1 for D (5 bases). The CDR3 contains 17 residues. Per germline, CDR1 MGHRA and CDR2 YSYEKL. With 5 bases removed from V and 3 bases from J, the gap between germline ends came to 22 bases. DNA for the CDR3: TGCGCCAGCAGCGGCTACTTCGGGGGAGTACTGGACACTGAAGCTTTCTTT. Protein: CASSGYFGGVLDTEAFF.

This chain uses TRBV9 with TRBJ1-2, with D unclear. The CDR3 extends over 14 amino acids. V lost 0 bases to trimming and J lost 2 bases, with 8 bases between them. Germline V gene data show CDR1 as SGDLS and CDR2 as YYNGEE. The CDR3 coding sequence is TGTGCCAGCAGCGTAGTGGAAGGGAACTATGGCTACACCTTC. Amino acids: CASSVVEGNYGYTF.

Only a few counts were recorded for this clonotype. This chain links TRBV6-1 with TRBJ1-1, with D possibly being TRBD1 (5 bases). V gave up 6 bases and J gave up 6 bases, with 8 bases separating them. Germline assignment: CDR1 MNHNS and CDR2 SASEGT. The CDR3 length is 11 residues. The CDR3: CASRGTAEAFF. CDR3 nucleotide sequence: TGTGCCAGCAGGGGGACGGCTGAAGCTTTCTTT.

The V gene is TRBV7-8, the J gene TRBJ2-2; a possible D gene is TRBD2 (5 bases). The CDR3 is made up of 13 amino acids. From germline, CDR1 is SGHVS and CDR2 FQNEAQ. V was trimmed by 5 bases and J by 5 bases, leaving 9 bases between them. The CDR3 DNA sequence: TGTGCCAGCAGCCCAACGGGGACCGGGGAGCTGTTTTTT. Translation: CASSPTGTGELFF.

The chain joins TRBV7-6 to TRBJ2-3; D is possibly TRBD1 (7 bases). Between the trimmed V and J ends, which lost 5 bases and 6 bases, there was a span of 18 bases. Per the germline V gene, CDR1 is SGHVS and CDR2 is FNYEAQ. This CDR3 is 15 amino acids long. CDR3 residues: CASSPAGTAGDTQYF. CDR3 sequence (DNA): TGTGCCAGCAGCCCGGCCGGGACAGCGGGCGATACGCAGTATTTT.

This clonotype was counted between two and nine times. The gene calls are TRBV7-2 and TRBJ1-3; possible D gene TRBD1, 6 bases. This CDR3 region has 16 residues. With 5 bases removed from V and 4 bases from J, the gap between germline ends came to 18 bases. Germline assignment: CDR1 SGHTA and CDR2 FQGNSA. The CDR3 bases are TGTGCCAGCAGCCTGACCACAGGGCTAGGGGGAAACACCATATATTTT. Protein: CASSLTTGLGGNTIYF.

This clonotype was picked up a small number of times. The chain carries TRBV29-1 and TRBJ2-1; D unresolved. The V end was cut by 3 bases, the J end by 4 bases, with 10 bases between. Germline V gene sequence: CDR1 SQVTM, CDR2 ANQGSEA. The CDR3 is 13 residues long. The CDR3 loop reads CSVEGSYYNEQFF. Here the CDR3 DNA reads TGCAGCGTTGAGGGCAGCTATTACAATGAGCAGTTCTTC.

This clonotype was observed a handful of times. The V gene is TRBV7-9, the J gene TRBJ1-1; a weak D match, TRBD1 (6 bases). Trimming took off 5 bases at V and 0 bases at J, with 19 bases between the two ends. The CDR3 extends over 17 amino acids. The germline CDR1 and CDR2 sequences are SEHNR and FQNEAQ (reference sequence). The CDR3 sequence is CASSPPEGGSMNTEAFF. The CDR3 nucleotides read TGTGCCAGCAGCCCCCCCGAGGGGGGGTCCATGAACACTGAAGCTTTCTTT.